The clone carrying this T cell receptor (beta chain) was seen more than once but under ten times. Antigen specificity is unknown. The people who gave samples were healthy Caucasians from Russia, aged about 6 to 100. Germline V gene sequence: CDR1 SGDLS, CDR2 YYNGEE. The germline V and J ends were trimmed by 3 bases and 2 bases, with 10 bases remaining between them. This CDR3 spans 14 amino acids. These data belong to a study of blood T cells in healthy people across ages. In the study overall: Template switching retrieved approximately one barcoded beta molecule for each two T cells. Study results and caveats: Total diversity from one million sequenced T cells was likely underestimated. Per million T cells, TCR beta diversity dropped roughly linearly as age increased.

For the second PCR, which ran for 7 to 11 cycles, a sample-barcoded 5' primer and a J-beta primer mix were used. From the 5' RACE reads, TCRdb called clonotypes with MiXCR, one entry per CDR3 protein. The table has 1.5 million to 2 million distinct CDR3 sequences, 25% to 30% seen once. V is TRBV9 and J is TRBJ2-3; no firm D call. Sequencing was carried out using blood. The clonotype was recovered from a woman aged 25 to 39 in good health. This CDR3 is CASSAQELTDTQYF. In nucleotides, the CDR3 is TGTGCCAGCAGCGCTCAGGAACTCACAGATACGCAGTATTTT.